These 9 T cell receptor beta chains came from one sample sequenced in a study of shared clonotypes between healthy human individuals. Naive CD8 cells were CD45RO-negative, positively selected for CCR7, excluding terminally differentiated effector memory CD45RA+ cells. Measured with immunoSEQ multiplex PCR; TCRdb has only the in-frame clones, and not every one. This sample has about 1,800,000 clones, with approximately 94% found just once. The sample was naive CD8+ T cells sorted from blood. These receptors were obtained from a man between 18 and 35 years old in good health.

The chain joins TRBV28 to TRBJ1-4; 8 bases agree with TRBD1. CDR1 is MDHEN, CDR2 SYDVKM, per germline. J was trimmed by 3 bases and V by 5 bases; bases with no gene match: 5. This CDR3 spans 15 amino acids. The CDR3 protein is CASSNDRGSNEKLFF. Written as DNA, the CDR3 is TGTGCCAGCAGTAACGACAGGGGATCTAATGAAAAACTGTTTTTT.

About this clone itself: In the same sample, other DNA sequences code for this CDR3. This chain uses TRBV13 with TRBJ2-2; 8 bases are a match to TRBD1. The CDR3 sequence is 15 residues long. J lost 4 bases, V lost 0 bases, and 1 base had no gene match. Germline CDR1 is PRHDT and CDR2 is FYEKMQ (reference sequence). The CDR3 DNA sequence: TGTGCCAGCAGCTTAGGACAGGGGGTCACCGGGGAGCTGTTTTTT. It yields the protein CASSLGQGVTGELFF.

In DNA form, the CDR3 reads TGTGCCAGCAGCTTCGGGGGCGGTTCACCCCTCCACTTT. Protein: CASSFGGGSPLHF. This chain links TRBV6-1 with TRBJ1-6; weak D call: TRBD1 (6 bases). CDR3 length: 13 residues. Germline values: CDR1 MNHNS, CDR2 SASEGT. The V end was cut by 6 bases, the J end by 9 bases, with 12 bases between.

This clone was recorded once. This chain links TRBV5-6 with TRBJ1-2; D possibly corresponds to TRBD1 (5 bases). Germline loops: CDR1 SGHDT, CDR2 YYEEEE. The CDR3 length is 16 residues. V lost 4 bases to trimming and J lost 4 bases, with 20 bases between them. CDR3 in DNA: TGTGCCAGCAGCCAAGCTATCGCAGGGATTATCTATGGCTACACCTTC. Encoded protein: CASSQAIAGIIYGYTF. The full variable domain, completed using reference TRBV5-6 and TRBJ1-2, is DAGVTQSPTHLIKTRGQQVTLRCSPKSGHDTVSWYQQALGQGPQFIFQYYEEEERQRGNFPDRFSGHQFPNYSSELNVNALLLGDSALYLCASSQAIAGIIYGYTFGSGTRLTVV.

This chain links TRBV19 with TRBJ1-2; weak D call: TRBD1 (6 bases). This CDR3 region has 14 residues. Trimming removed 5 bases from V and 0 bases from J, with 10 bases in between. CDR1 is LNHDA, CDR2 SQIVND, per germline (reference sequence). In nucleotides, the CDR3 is TGTGCCAGTAGTCCCGGACAGACTAACTATGGCTACACCTTC. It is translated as CASSPGQTNYGYTF. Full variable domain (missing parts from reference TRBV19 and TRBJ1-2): DGGITQSPKYLFRKEGQNVTLSCEQNLNHDAMYWYRQDPGQGLRLIYYSQIVNDFQKGDIAEGYSVSREKKESFPLTVTSAQKNPTAFYLCASSPGQTNYGYTFGSGTRLTVV.

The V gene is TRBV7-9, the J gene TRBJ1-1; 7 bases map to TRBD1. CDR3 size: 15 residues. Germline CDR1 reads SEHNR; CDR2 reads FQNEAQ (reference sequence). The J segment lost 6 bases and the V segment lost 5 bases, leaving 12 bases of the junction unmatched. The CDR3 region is CASSIPTGTLPEAFF. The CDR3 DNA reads TGTGCCAGCAGCATACCGACAGGGACTCTACCTGAAGCTTTCTTT.

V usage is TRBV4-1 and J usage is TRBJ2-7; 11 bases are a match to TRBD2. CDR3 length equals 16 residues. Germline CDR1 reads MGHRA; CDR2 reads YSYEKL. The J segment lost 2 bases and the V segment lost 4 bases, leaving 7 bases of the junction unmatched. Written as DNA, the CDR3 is TGCGCCAGCAGCCCGGAGACTAGCGGGACTACCTACGAGCAGTACTTC. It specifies CASSPETSGTTYEQYF.

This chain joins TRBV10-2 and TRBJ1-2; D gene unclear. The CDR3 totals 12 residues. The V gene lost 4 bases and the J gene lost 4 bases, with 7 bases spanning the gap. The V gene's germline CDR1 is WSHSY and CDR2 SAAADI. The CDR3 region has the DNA TGCGCCAGCAGTGTGGAGCTCTATGGCTACACCTTC. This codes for CASSVELYGYTF.

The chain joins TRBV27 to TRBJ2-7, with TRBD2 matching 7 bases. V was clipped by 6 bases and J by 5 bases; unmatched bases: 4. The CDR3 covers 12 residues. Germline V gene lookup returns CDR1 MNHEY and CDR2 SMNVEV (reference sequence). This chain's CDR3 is CASSVAGDEQYF. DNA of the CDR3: TGTGCCAGCAGCGTCGCGGGGGACGAGCAGTACTTC.